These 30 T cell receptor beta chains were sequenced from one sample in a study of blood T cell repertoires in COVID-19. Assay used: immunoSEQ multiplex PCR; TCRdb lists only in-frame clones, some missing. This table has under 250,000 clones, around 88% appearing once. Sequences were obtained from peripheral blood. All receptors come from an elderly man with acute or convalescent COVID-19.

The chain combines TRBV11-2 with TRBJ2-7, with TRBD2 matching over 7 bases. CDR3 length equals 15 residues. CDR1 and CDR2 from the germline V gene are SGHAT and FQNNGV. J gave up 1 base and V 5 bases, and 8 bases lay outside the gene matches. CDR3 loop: CASSPTSANSYEQYF. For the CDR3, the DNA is TGTGCCAGCAGCCCAACTAGCGCGAATTCCTACGAGCAGTACTTC. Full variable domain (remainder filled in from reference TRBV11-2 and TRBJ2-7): EAGVAQSPRYKIIEKRQSVAFWCNPISGHATLYWYQQILGQGPKLLIQFQNNGVVDDSQLPKDRFSAERLKGVDSTLKIQPAKLEDSAVYLCASSPTSANSYEQYFGPGTRLTVT.

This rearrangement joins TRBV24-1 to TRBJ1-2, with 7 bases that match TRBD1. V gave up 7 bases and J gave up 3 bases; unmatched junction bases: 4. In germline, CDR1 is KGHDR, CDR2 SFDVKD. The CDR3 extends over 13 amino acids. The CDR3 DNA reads TGTGCCACCAGGGGGACAGTCGACTATGGCTACACCTTC. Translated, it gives CATRGTVDYGYTF.

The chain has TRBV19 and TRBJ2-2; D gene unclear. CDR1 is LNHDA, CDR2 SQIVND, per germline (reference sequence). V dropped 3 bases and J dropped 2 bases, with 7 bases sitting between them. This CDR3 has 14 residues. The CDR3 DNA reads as TGTGCCAGTAGTATTTCGGTTAACACCGGGGAGCTGTTTTTT. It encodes CASSISVNTGELFF.

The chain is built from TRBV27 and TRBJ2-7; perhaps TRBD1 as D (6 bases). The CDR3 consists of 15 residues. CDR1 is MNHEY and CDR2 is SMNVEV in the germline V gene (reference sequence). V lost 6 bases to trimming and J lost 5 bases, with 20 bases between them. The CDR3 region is CASRPTDRPRDEQYF. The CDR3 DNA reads TGTGCCAGCAGGCCGACGGACAGACCCCGGGACGAGCAGTACTTC.

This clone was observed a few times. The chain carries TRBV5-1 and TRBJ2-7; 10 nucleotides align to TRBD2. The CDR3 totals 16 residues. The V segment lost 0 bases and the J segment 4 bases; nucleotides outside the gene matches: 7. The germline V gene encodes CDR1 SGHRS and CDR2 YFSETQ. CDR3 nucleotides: TGCGCCAGCAGCTTGGGAGCGGGAGGGCCCGGATACGAGCAGTACTTC. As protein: CASSLGAGGPGYEQYF.

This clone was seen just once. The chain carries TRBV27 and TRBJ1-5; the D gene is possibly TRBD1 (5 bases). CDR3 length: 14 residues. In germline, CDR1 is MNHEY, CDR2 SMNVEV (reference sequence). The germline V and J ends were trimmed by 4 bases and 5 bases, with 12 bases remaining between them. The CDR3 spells CASSSGRVDQPQHF. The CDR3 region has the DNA TGTGCCAGCAGTTCGGGCAGGGTGGATCAGCCCCAGCATTTT.

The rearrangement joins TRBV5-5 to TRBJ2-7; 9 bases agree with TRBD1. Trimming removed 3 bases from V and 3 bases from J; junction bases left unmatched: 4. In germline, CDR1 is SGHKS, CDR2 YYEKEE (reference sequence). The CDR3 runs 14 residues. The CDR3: CASSSGTGYYEQYF. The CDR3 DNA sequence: TGTGCCAGCAGCTCCGGGACAGGGTACTACGAGCAGTACTTC.

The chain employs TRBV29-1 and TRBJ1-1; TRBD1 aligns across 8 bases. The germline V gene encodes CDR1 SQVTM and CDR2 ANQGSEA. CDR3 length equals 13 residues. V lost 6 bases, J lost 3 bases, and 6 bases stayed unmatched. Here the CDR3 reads CSVRTGWDTEAFF. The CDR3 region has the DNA TGCAGCGTGCGGACAGGGTGGGACACTGAAGCTTTCTTT.

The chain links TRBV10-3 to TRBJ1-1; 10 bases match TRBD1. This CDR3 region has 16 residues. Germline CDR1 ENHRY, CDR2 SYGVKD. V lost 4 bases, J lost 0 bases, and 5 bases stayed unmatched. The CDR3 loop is CAISGAGTGVNTEAFF. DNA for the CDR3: TGTGCCATCAGTGGAGCAGGGACAGGGGTGAACACTGAAGCTTTCTTT.

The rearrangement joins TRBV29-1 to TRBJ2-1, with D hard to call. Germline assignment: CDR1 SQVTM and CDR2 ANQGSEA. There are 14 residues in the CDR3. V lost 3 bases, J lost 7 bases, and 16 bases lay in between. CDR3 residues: CSVDSPPSRNEQFF. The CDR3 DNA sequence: TGCAGCGTTGACTCACCTCCGTCGAGGAATGAGCAGTTCTTC.

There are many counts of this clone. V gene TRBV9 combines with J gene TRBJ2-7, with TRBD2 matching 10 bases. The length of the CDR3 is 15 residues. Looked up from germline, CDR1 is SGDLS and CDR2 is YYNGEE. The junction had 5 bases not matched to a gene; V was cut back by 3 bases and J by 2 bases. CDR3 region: CASSASGTSAYEQYF. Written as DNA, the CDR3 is TGTGCCAGCAGCGCTTCCGGGACTAGCGCCTACGAGCAGTACTTC.

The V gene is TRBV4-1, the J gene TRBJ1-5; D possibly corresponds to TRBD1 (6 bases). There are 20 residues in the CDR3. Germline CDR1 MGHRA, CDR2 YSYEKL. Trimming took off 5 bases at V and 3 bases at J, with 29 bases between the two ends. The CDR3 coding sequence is TGCGCCAGCAGCTTACAGGCAGGGGCAGGGTATGGGTCTCCCAATCAGCCCCAGCATTTT. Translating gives CASSLQAGAGYGSPNQPQHF.

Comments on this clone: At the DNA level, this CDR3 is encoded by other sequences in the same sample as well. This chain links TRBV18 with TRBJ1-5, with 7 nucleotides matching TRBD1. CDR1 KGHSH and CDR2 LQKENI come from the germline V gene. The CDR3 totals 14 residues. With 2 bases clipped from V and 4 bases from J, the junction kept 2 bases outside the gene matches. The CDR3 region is CASSPRQGNQPQHF. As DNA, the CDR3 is TGTGCCAGCTCACCAAGACAGGGTAATCAGCCCCAGCATTTT.

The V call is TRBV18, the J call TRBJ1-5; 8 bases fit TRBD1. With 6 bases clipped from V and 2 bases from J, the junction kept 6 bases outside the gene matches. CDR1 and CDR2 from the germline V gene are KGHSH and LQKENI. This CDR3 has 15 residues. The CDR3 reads CASSRTGSGNQPQHF. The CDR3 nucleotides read TGTGCCAGCTCGCGGACAGGGTCAGGCAATCAGCCCCAGCATTTT.

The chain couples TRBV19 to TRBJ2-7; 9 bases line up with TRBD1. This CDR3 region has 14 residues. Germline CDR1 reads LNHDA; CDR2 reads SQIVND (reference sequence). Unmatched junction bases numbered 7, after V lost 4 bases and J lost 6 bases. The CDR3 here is CASSRGQGLGEQYF. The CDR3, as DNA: TGTGCCAGTAGTAGGGGACAGGGTCTCGGCGAGCAGTACTTC.

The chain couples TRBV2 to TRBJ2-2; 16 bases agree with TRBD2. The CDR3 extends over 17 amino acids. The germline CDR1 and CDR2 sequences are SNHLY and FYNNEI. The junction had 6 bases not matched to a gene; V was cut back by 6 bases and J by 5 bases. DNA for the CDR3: TGTGCCAGCAGGAAGGGACTAGCGGGAGGGAATACCGGGGAGCTGTTTTTT. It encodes CASRKGLAGGNTGELFF.

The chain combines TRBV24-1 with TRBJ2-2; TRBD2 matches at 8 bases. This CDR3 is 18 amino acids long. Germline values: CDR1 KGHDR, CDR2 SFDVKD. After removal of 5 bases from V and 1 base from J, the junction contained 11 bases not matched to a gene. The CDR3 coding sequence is TGTGCCACCAGTGGCCCCTCGGGGGGGAACCAGAACACCGGGGAGCTGTTTTTT. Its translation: CATSGPSGGNQNTGELFF.

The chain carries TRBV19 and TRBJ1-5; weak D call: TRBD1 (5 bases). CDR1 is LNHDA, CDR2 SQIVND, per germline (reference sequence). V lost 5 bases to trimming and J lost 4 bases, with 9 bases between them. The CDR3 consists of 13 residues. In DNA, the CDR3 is TGTGCCAGTAGTGAGACAGCTAATCAGCCCCAGCATTTT. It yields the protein CASSETANQPQHF.

Here the CDR3 DNA reads TGTGCCAGCAGCCTGGACAGTGGCGTAGGCTACGAGCAGTACTTC. Translation gives CASSLDSGVGYEQYF. V and J are TRBV2 and TRBJ2-7; maybe TRBD1 (6 bases). The V end lost 6 bases, the J end lost 3 bases, and 18 bases lay between the germline ends. The CDR3 consists of 15 residues. The germline V gene encodes CDR1 SNHLY and CDR2 FYNNEI.

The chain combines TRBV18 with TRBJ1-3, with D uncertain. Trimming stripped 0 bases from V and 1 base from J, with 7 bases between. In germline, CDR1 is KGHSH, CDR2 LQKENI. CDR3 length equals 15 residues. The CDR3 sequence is CASSPPTRSGNTIYF. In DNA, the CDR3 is TGTGCCAGCTCACCACCGACACGGTCTGGAAACACCATATATTTT.

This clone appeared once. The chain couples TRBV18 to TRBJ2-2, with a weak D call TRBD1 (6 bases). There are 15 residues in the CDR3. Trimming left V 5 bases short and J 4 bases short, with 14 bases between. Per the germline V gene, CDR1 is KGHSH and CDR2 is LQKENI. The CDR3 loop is CASSSQGMGTGELFF. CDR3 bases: TGTGCCAGCTCATCGCAGGGGATGGGCACCGGGGAGCTGTTTTTT.

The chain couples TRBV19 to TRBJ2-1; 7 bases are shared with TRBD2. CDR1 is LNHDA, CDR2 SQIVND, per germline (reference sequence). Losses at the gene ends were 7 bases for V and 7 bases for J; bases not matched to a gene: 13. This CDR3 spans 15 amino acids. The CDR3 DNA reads TGTGCCAGTATGGTGGGGGGGGGTTATATGAATGAGCAGTTCTTC. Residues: CASMVGGGYMNEQFF.

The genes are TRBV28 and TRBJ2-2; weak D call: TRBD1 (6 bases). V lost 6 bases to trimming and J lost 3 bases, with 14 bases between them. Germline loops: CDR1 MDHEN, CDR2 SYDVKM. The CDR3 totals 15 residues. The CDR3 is CASRLQGQDTGELFF. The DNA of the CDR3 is TGTGCCAGCAGACTACAGGGTCAGGACACCGGGGAGCTGTTTTTT.

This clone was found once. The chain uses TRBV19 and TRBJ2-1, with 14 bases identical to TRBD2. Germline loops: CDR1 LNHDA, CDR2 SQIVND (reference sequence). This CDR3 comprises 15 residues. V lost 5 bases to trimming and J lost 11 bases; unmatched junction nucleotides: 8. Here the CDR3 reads CASSFRLAGGPKQFF. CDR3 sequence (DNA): TGTGCCAGTAGTTTCCGACTAGCGGGAGGGCCCAAGCAGTTCTTC.

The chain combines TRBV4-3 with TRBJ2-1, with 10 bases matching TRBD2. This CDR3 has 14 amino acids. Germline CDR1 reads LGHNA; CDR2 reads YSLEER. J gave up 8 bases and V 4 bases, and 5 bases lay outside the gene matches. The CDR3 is CASSPTSGFDEQFF. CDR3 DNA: TGCGCCAGCAGCCCGACTAGCGGGTTTGATGAGCAGTTCTTC.

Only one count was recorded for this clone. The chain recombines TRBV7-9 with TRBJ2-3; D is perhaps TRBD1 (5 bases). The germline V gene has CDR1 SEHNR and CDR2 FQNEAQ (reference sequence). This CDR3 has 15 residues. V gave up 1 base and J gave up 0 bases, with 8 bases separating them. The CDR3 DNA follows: TGTGCCAGCAGCTTAGGGACAACTAGCACAGATACGCAGTATTTT. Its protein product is CASSLGTTSTDTQYF.

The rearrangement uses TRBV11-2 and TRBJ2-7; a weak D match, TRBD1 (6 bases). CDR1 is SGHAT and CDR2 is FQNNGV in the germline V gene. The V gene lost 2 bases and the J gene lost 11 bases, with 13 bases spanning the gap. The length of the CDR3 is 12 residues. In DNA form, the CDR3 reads TGTGCCAGCAGCTTAAACGGGGCAGGGGAGTACTTC. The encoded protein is CASSLNGAGEYF. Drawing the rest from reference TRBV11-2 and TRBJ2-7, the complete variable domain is EAGVAQSPRYKIIEKRQSVAFWCNPISGHATLYWYQQILGQGPKLLIQFQNNGVVDDSQLPKDRFSAERLKGVDSTLKIQPAKLEDSAVYLCASSLNGAGEYFGPGTRLTVT.

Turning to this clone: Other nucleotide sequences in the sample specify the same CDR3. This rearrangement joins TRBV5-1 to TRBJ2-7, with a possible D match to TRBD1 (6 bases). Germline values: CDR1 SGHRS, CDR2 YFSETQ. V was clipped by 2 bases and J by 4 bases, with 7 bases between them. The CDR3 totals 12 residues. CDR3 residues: CASSLGGYEQYF. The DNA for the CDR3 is TGCGCCAGCAGCTTAGGGGGATACGAGCAGTACTTC.

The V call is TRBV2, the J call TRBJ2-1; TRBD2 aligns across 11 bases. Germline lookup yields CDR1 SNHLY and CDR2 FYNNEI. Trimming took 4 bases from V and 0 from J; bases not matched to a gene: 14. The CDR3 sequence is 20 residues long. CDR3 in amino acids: CASSAPRGVAGGYSYNEQFF. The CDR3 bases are TGTGCCAGCAGTGCACCTCGAGGGGTAGCGGGAGGGTACTCCTACAATGAGCAGTTCTTC. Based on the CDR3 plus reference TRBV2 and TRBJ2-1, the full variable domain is EPEVTQTPSHQVTQMGQEVILRCVPISNHLYFYWYRQILGQKVEFLVSFYNNEISEKSEIFDDQFSVERPDGSNFTLKIRSTKLEDSAMYFCASSAPRGVAGGYSYNEQFFGPGTRLTVL.

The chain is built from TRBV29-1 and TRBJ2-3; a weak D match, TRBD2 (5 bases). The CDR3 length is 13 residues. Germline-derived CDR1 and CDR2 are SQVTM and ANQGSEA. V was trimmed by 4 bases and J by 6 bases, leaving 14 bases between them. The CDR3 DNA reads TGCAGCGTTGCGTCTCCAAGAGGGGATACGCAGTATTTT. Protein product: CSVASPRGDTQYF.